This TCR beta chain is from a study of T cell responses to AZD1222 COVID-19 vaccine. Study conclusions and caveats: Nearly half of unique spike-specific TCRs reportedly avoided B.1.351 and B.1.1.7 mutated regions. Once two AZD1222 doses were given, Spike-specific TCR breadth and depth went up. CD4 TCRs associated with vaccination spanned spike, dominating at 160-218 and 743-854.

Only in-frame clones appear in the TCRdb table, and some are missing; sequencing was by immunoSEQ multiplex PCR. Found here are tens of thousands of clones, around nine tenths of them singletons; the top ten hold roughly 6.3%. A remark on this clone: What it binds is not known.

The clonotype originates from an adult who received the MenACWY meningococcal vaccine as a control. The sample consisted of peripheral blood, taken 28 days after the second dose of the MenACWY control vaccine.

This chain's CDR3 is CASSQAGTSYNEQFF. CDR3 nucleotides: TGTGCCAGCAGCCAGGCGGGGACCTCCTACAATGAGCAGTTCTTC. This chain joins TRBV14 and TRBJ2-1, with a tentative D call TRBD2 (6 bases). CDR3 length: 15 residues. Germline V gene lookup returns CDR1 SGHDN and CDR2 FVKESK. Trimming removed 3 bases from V and 0 bases from J, with 9 bases in between.